This T cell receptor beta chain was recovered during a study of OX40 agonist ivuxolimab in advanced cancers. Profiling relied on immunoSEQ multiplex PCR, and the TCRdb table lists in-frame clones only, not all of them. The sample lists over 20,000 clones; roughly 79% were seen once. In germline, CDR1 is MNHEY, CDR2 SVGAGI. This CDR3 comprises 16 residues. The V segment lost 0 bases and the J segment 5 bases; nucleotides outside the gene matches: 9. This clone was detected only once. The antigen is not known. Study findings and constraints: Within 6 weeks, CD4+ and CD8+ blood T cells expanded clonally at 0.1 to 3.0 mg/kg.

The chain couples TRBV6-5 to TRBJ2-7; 8 bases are shared with TRBD2. The source is an adult with an advanced solid tumor such as melanoma, head and neck, liver or kidney cancer. Sequencing was performed on CD4+ or CD8+ T cells sorted from blood, taken in a trial of the OX40 agonist ivuxolimab. CDR3 sequence reads: CASSYSASGGPHEQYF. As DNA, the CDR3 is TGTGCCAGCAGTTACTCGGCCAGCGGGGGTCCCCACGAGCAGTACTTC.